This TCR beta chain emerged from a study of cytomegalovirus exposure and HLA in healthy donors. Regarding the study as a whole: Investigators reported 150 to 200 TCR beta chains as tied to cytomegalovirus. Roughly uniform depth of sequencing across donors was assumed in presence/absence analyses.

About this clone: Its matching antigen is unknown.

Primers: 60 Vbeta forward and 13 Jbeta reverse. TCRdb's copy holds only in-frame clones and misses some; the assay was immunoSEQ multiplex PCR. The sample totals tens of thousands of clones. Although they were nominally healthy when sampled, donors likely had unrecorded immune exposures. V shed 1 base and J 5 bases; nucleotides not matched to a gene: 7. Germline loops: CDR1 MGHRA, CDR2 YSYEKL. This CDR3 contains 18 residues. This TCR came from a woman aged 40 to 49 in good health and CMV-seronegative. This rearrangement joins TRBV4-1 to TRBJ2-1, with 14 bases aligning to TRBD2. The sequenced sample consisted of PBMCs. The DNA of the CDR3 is TGCGCCAGCAGCCAAGTCGGGACTAGCGGGAGAGGTGACAATGAGCAGTTCTTC. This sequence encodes CASSQVGTSGRGDNEQFF.